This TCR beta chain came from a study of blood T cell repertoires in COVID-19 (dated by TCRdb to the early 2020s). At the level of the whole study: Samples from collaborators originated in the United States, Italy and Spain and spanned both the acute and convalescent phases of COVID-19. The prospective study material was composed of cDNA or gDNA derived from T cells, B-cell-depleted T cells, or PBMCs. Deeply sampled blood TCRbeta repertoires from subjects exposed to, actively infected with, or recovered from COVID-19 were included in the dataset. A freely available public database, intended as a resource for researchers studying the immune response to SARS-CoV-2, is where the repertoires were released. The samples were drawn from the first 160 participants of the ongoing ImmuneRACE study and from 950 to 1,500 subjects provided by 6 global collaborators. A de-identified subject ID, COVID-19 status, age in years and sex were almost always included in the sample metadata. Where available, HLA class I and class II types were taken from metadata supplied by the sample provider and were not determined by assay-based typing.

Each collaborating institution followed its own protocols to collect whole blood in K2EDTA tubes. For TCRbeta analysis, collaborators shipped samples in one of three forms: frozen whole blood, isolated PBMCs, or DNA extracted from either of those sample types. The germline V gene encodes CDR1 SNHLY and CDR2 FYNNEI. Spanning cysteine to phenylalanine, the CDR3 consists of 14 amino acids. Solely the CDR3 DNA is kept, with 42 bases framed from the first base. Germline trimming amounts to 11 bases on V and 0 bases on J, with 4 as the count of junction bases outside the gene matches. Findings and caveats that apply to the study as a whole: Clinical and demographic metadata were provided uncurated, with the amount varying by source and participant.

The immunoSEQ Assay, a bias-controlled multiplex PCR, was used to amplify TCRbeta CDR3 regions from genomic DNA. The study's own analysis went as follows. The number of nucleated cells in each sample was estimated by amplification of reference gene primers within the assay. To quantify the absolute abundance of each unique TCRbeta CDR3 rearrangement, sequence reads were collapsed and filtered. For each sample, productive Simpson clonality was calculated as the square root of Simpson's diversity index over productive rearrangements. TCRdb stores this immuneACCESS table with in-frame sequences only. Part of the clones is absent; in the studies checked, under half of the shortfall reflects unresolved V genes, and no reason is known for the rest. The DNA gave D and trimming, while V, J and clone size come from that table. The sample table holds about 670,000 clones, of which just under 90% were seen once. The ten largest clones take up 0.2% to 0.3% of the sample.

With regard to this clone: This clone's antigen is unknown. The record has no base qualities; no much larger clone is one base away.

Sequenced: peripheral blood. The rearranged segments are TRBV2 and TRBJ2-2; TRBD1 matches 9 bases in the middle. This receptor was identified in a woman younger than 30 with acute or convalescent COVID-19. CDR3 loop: CAGRQGANTGELFF. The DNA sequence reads TGTGCCGGACGACAGGGGGCGAACACCGGGGAGCTGTTTTTT.